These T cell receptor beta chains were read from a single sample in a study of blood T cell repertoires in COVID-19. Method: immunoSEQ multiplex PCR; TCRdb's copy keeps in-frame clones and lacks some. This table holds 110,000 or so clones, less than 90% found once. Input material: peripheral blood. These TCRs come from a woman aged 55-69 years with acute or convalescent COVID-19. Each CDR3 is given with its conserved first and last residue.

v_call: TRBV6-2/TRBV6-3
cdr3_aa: CASSFALRGTGRRIAYEQYF

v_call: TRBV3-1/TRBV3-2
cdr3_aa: CASSQGELEKLFF

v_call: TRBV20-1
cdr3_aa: CSPQGIDGYTF

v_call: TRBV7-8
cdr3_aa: CASSFGFEQFF

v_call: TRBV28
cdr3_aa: CASSFLQGTSPLHF

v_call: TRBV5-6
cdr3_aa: CASSPSVPPEKLFF

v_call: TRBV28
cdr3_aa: CASSLSAELVEAFF

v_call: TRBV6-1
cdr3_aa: CASSGRRTRSYNEQFF

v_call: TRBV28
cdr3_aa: CASAGQGVSYEQYF

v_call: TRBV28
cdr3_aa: CASSSTDGRGVETQYF

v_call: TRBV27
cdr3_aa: CASSFQGRLTDTQYF

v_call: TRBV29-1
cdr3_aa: CSVGGTGSGQPQHF

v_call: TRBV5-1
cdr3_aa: CASSPEVTGEGYTF

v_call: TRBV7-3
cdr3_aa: CASSSLGSGGADTQYF

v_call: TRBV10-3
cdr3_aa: CAISERGTGSEKLFF

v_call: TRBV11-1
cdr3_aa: CASSPPRGRQTQYF

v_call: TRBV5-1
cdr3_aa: CASSPQVGAYNEQFF

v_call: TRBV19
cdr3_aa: CATGGLSTDTQYF

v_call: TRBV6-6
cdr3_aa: CASSYSPSGYNEQFF

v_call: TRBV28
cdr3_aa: CASSFPTGLNYGYTF

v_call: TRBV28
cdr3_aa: CASTPEHGGYTF

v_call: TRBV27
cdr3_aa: CASSPWSGGSDQPQHF

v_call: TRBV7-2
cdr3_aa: CASSLGSGLNIQYF

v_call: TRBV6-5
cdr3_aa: CASSLEGGEKLFF

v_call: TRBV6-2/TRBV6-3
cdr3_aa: CASSYVGVKAFF

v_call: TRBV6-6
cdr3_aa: CASSQPIPARTVPMNTEAFF

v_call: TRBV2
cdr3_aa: CASGRSNQPQHF

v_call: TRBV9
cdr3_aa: CASSGTSGETQYF

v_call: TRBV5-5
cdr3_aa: CASSIGQGSNQPQHF